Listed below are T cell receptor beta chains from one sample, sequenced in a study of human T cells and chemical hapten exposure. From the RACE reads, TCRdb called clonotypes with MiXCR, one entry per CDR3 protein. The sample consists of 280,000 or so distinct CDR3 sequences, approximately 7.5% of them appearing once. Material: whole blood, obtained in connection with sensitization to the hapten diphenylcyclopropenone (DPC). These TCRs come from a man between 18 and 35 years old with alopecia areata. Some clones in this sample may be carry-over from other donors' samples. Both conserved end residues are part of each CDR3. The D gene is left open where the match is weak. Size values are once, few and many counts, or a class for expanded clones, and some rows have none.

CDR3: CASRQGANEQFF
DNA: TGTGCCAGTAGGCAGGGGGCCAATGAGCAGTTCTTC
size: NA
D: TRBD1
V: TRBV19
J: TRBJ2-1

CDR3: CASSSPQGAIYNEQFF
DNA: TGTGCCAGCAGTTCACCACAGGGGGCGATTTACAATGAGCAGTTCTTC
size: few
D: TRBD1
V: TRBV6-2/TRBV6-3
J: TRBJ2-1

CDR3: CASSYSFGTSNYGYTF
DNA: TGTGCCAGCAGTTACTCATTTGGGACGTCCAACTATGGCTACACCTTC
size: NA
D: NA
V: TRBV6-5
J: TRBJ1-2

CDR3: CASSQEPPGGLQETQYF
DNA: TGCGCCAGCAGCCAAGAACCCCCGGGGGGCCTCCAAGAGACCCAGTACTTC
size: few
D: NA
V: TRBV4-3
J: TRBJ2-5

CDR3: CASSRSWEDTQYF
DNA: TGTGCCAGCAGCCGAAGCTGGGAGGATACGCAGTATTTT
size: few
D: NA
V: TRBV7-6
J: TRBJ2-3

CDR3: CASSLGWLRDRSYEQYF
DNA: TGTGCCAGCAGCTTAGGTTGGCTCCGGGACCGATCCTACGAGCAGTACTTC
size: NA
D: NA
V: TRBV11-1
J: TRBJ2-7

CDR3: CASRQGVLRELFF
DNA: TGTGCCAGCAGACAGGGGGTTTTAAGGGAGCTGTTTTTT
size: many
D: TRBD1
V: TRBV6-2/TRBV6-3
J: TRBJ2-2

CDR3: CASSEGDGQGKIF
DNA: TGTGCCAGCAGTGAAGGGGATGGACAGGGTAAGATCTTC
size: few
D: TRBD1
V: TRBV2
J: TRBJ2-1

CDR3: CSASTVRGNQPQHF
DNA: TGCAGTGCCAGCACAGTCCGAGGTAATCAGCCCCAGCATTTT
size: many
D: NA
V: TRBV20-1
J: TRBJ1-5

CDR3: CASSPLARAGTYGYTF
DNA: TGTGCCAGCAGCCCCCTCGCACGAGCAGGCACCTATGGCTACACCTTC
size: few
D: NA
V: TRBV7-9
J: TRBJ1-2

CDR3: CASSLAGSGGSTYEQYF
DNA: TGCGCCAGCAGCTTGGCTGGTAGCGGGGGATCGACCTACGAGCAGTACTTC
size: NA
D: TRBD2
V: TRBV5-1
J: TRBJ2-7

CDR3: CASSLQDGSSYEQYF
DNA: TGTGCCAGCAGTTTACAGGACGGGAGCTCCTACGAGCAGTACTTC
size: few
D: NA
V: TRBV12-3/TRBV12-4
J: TRBJ2-7

CDR3: CASSLRTRYYGYTF
DNA: TGTGCCAGCAGCCTTAGGACACGATACTATGGCTACACCTTC
size: NA
D: NA
V: TRBV7-8
J: TRBJ1-2

CDR3: CASSQTMNTGELFF
DNA: TGCGCCAGCAGCCAAACGATGAACACCGGGGAGCTGTTTTTT
size: few
D: NA
V: TRBV4-1
J: TRBJ2-2

CDR3: CASRAASGNTIYF
DNA: TGTGCCAGCAGGGCAGCATCTGGAAACACCATATATTTT
size: many
D: NA
V: TRBV28
J: TRBJ1-3

CDR3: CASSPDRLDTGELFF
DNA: TGTGCCAGCAGCCCAGACAGGCTCGACACCGGGGAGCTGTTTTTT
size: few
D: NA
V: TRBV5-6
J: TRBJ2-2

CDR3: CASSLRGAQDTQYF
DNA: TGTGCCAGCAGTTTGCGGGGGGCCCAAGATACGCAGTATTTT
size: NA
D: TRBD2
V: TRBV27
J: TRBJ2-3

CDR3: CASSTRRQGRQETQYF
DNA: TGTGCCAGCAGCACGCGACGACAGGGACGGCAAGAGACCCAGTACTTC
size: NA
D: TRBD1
V: TRBV11-2
J: TRBJ2-5

CDR3: CASSLTGPEAFF
DNA: TGTGCCAGCAGCTTAACGGGCCCTGAAGCTTTCTTT
size: many
D: NA
V: TRBV7-9
J: TRBJ1-1

CDR3: CASSGPSGGANTQYF
DNA: TGTGCCAGCAGCGGACCTAGCGGGGGGGCAAATACGCAGTATTTT
size: NA
D: TRBD2
V: TRBV6-5
J: TRBJ2-3

CDR3: CASLEQGETQYF
DNA: TGTGCCAGCCTAGAACAGGGAGAGACCCAGTACTTC
size: many
D: NA
V: TRBV2
J: TRBJ2-5

CDR3: CASSQDRDGNQPQHF
DNA: TGCGCCAGCAGCCAAGACAGGGACGGCAATCAGCCCCAGCATTTT
size: many
D: NA
V: TRBV4-3
J: TRBJ1-5

CDR3: CASSFLRRGAYGYTF
DNA: TGTGCCAGCAGCTTCCTACGGCGGGGAGCCTATGGCTACACCTTC
size: NA
D: NA
V: TRBV6-5
J: TRBJ1-2

CDR3: CASSWQGDTEAFF
DNA: TGTGCCAGCAGCTGGCAAGGTGACACTGAAGCTTTCTTT
size: few
D: NA
V: TRBV6-6
J: TRBJ1-1

CDR3: CASSFRPGHNQPQHF
DNA: TGCGCCAGCAGCTTTCGTCCGGGGCACAATCAGCCCCAGCATTTT
size: NA
D: NA
V: TRBV5-1
J: TRBJ1-5

CDR3: CASSDSPGGPLGYTF
DNA: TGTGCCAGCAGTGATTCCCCAGGGGGTCCGTTAGGCTACACCTTC
size: many
D: TRBD1
V: TRBV25-1
J: TRBJ1-2

CDR3: CASGGPAAF
DNA: TGTGCCAGCGGGGGCCCCGCAGCATTT
size: NA
D: NA
V: TRBV28
J: TRBJ2-3

CDR3: CASSLVLQGLGKNIQYF
DNA: TGCGCCAGCAGCTTGGTTCTTCAGGGGTTAGGCAAAAACATTCAGTACTTC
size: few
D: NA
V: TRBV5-1
J: TRBJ2-4

CDR3: CSVGEGTGTHEQYF
DNA: TGCAGCGTGGGTGAGGGGACAGGGACCCACGAGCAGTACTTC
size: many
D: TRBD1
V: TRBV29-1
J: TRBJ2-7

CDR3: CASSQSFFTGELFF
DNA: TGTGCCAGCAGCCAAAGTTTTTTCACCGGGGAGCTGTTTTTT
size: NA
D: NA
V: TRBV11-2
J: TRBJ2-2

CDR3: CASSRTIRSSYNEQFF
DNA: TGTGCCAGCAGCCGGACCATAAGGAGCTCCTACAATGAGCAGTTCTTC
size: few
D: NA
V: TRBV6-2/TRBV6-3
J: TRBJ2-1

CDR3: CSVSGTQAGELFF
DNA: TGCAGCGTCTCCGGGACACAAGCCGGGGAGCTGTTTTTT
size: many
D: NA
V: TRBV29-1
J: TRBJ2-2

CDR3: CASSQDRLGNYGYTF
DNA: TGTGCCAGCAGCCAAGATAGGTTGGGCAACTATGGCTACACCTTC
size: many
D: NA
V: TRBV3-1
J: TRBJ1-2

CDR3: CASIVSGTAKNIQYF
DNA: TGTGCCAGCATTGTTAGCGGGACAGCCAAAAACATTCAGTACTTC
size: few
D: TRBD2
V: TRBV2
J: TRBJ2-4

CDR3: CASSLALLLAEQFF
DNA: TGTGCCAGCAGCTTAGCCCTTCTTCTCGCTGAGCAGTTCTTC
size: many
D: NA
V: TRBV7-9
J: TRBJ2-1

CDR3: CASSQVPHGVGDEKLFF
DNA: TGCGCCAGCAGCCAAGTACCCCACGGGGTTGGTGATGAAAAACTGTTTTTT
size: NA
D: NA
V: TRBV4-3
J: TRBJ1-4

CDR3: CATLRSSGNTIYF
DNA: TGTGCCACTTTACGTTCCTCTGGAAACACCATATATTTT
size: many
D: NA
V: TRBV6-1
J: TRBJ1-3

CDR3: CASSLGSGGTYEQYF
DNA: TGTGCCAGCAGCTTAGGCTCAGGGGGCACCTACGAGCAGTACTTC
size: few
D: TRBD1
V: TRBV7-6
J: TRBJ2-7

CDR3: CASRRDRGGSYEQYF
DNA: TGTGCCAGCAGGCGGGACAGGGGAGGCTCCTACGAGCAGTACTTC
size: NA
D: TRBD1
V: TRBV7-3
J: TRBJ2-7

CDR3: CASSRTGSNQPQHF
DNA: TGTGCCAGCAGTCGGACAGGGTCCAATCAGCCCCAGCATTTT
size: few
D: TRBD1
V: TRBV6-2/TRBV6-3
J: TRBJ1-5